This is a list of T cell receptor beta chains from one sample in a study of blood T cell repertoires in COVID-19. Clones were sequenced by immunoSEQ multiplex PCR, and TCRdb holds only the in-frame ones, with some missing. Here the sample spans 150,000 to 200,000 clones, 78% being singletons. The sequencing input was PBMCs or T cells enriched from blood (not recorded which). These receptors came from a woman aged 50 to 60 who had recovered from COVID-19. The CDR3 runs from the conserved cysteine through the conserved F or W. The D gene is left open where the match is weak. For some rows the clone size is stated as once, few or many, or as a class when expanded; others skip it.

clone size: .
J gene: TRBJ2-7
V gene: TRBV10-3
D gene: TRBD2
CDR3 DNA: TGTGCCATCAGTGACCCCGGGGGGTCGCGGGGAGTCTACGAGCAGTACTTC
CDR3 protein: CAISDPGGSRGVYEQYF

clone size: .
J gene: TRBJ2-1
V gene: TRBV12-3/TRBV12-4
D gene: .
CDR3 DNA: .
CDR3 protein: CASSLNWGTGSFF

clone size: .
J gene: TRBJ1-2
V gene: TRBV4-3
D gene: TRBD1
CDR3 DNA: TGCGCCAGCAGCCAAGATCGCCAGGGGGGCTATGGCTACACCTTC
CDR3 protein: CASSQDRQGGYGYTF

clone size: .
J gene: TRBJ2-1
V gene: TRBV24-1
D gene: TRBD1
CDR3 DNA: TGTGCCACCAGTGAGGCCGGGACAGGGTCCTACAATGAGCAGTTCTTC
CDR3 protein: CATSEAGTGSYNEQFF

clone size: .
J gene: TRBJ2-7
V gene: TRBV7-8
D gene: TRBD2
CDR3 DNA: TGTGCCAGCAGCTTAGCTACTAGCGGGCCCTACGAGCAGTACTTC
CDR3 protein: CASSLATSGPYEQYF

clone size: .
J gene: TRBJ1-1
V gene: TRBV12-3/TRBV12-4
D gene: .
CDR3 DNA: TGTGCCAGCACTAGAATGACGGACACTGAAGCTTTCTTT
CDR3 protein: CASTRMTDTEAFF

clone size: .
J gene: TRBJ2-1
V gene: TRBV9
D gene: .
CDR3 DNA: TGTGCCAGCAGCCTGAGACTAGTATCGGCTAGGAATGAGCAGTTCTTC
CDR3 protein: CASSLRLVSARNEQFF

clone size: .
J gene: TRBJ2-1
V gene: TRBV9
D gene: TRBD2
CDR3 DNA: TGTGCCAGCAGCGCCTCCGGGAGGGCGGGCTACAATGAGCAGTTCTTC
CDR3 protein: CASSASGRAGYNEQFF

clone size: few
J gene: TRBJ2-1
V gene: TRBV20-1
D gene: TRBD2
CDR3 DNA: TGCAGTGCTAGTGGGGAGCCGGGACTAGCGGGGGGCAATGAGCAGTTCTTC
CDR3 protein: CSASGEPGLAGGNEQFF

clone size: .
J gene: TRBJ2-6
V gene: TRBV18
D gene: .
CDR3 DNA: TGTGCCAGCTCTCGGTCAACAACGGGAGTTGGTGGGGCCAACGTCCTGACTTTC
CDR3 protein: CASSRSTTGVGGANVLTF

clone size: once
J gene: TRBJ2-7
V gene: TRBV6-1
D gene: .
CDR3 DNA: TGTGCCAGCAGTGAAGGGGGGCGCGAGCAGTACTTC
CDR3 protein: CASSEGGREQYF

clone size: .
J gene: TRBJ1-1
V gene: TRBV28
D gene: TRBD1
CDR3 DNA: TGTGCCAGCATCATCGGACAGGGGGGAATCGGCACTGAAGCTTTCTTT
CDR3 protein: CASIIGQGGIGTEAFF